This T cell receptor (beta chain) derives from a study of blood T cell repertoires in COVID-19. On the study more broadly: The cDNA or gDNA used as material had been derived from T cells, B-cell-depleted T cells, or PBMCs.

Clones were read by immunoSEQ multiplex PCR, and TCRdb kept only the in-frame ones, dropping some. The top ten hold approximately 17% of the sample, which has 140,000 to 150,000 clones, 70% to 80% seen once. The CDR3 is made up of 13 amino acids. CDR1 and CDR2 from the germline V gene are SGDLS and YYNGEE. V lost 0 bases and J lost 14, with 12 bases in between. The source of this sequence is a man aged 50 or older with acute or convalescent COVID-19. The material sequenced was peripheral blood. The genes are TRBV9 and TRBJ1-6; no reliable D call. DNA of the CDR3: TGTGCCAGCAGCGTAGCACCCTCGGCGGCCCTCCACTTT. Encoded protein: CASSVAPSAALHF.